The 18 T cell receptor beta chains listed next were all sequenced from one sample in a study of T cell responses to AZD1222 COVID-19 vaccine. Clones were read by immunoSEQ multiplex PCR, and TCRdb kept only the in-frame ones, dropping some. The sample lists about 140,000 clones, under 95% occurring once. The sequencing here drew on peripheral blood, taken on day 0 of AZD1222 vaccination. The receptor source for this set is an adult in good health.

The chain links TRBV6-5 to TRBJ2-7; no reliable D call. The CDR3 sequence is 12 residues long. The germline V and J ends were trimmed by 2 bases and 6 bases, with 8 bases remaining between them. The V gene's germline CDR1 is MNHEY and CDR2 SVGAGI. CDR3 region: CASSYIGSEQYF. As DNA, the CDR3 is TGTGCCAGCAGTTACATAGGATCCGAGCAGTACTTC.

This clone was picked up one time. The rearrangement joins TRBV5-1 to TRBJ2-7, with no clear D. The CDR3 runs to 12 residues. From germline, CDR1 is SGHRS and CDR2 YFSETQ. The V end was cut by 0 bases, the J end by 4 bases, with 5 bases between. The CDR3 region is CASSLVEYEQYF. CDR3 nucleotides: TGCGCCAGCAGCTTGGTTGAGTACGAGCAGTACTTC.

The gene calls are TRBV19 and TRBJ2-5; D remains unclear. V lost 4 bases, J lost 5 bases, and 5 bases lay in between. The germline V gene encodes CDR1 LNHDA and CDR2 SQIVND (reference sequence). This CDR3 has 11 residues. The CDR3 sequence is CASSTEETQYF. The CDR3 DNA is TGTGCCAGTAGTACTGAGGAGACCCAGTACTTC. Variable domain in full (rest from reference TRBV19 and TRBJ2-5): DGGITQSPKYLFRKEGQNVTLSCEQNLNHDAMYWYRQDPGQGLRLIYYSQIVNDFQKGDIAEGYSVSREKKESFPLTVTSAQKNPTAFYLCASSTEETQYFGPGTRLLVL.

V is TRBV15 and J is TRBJ2-3; 8 bases align to TRBD2. The ends lost 1 base at V and 2 bases at J; junction bases unmatched: 8. CDR3 size: 17 residues. The germline gives CDR1 LNHNV, CDR2 YYDKDF (reference sequence). The CDR3 loop reads CATSRGITSGFTDTQYF. CDR3 sequence (DNA): TGTGCCACCAGCAGAGGGATAACTAGCGGTTTCACAGATACGCAGTATTTT.

The chain carries TRBV29-1 and TRBJ2-7; TRBD2 agrees at 12 bases. The V segment lost 5 bases and the J segment 5 bases; nucleotides outside the gene matches: 7. The CDR3 covers 14 residues. Germline-derived CDR1 and CDR2 are SQVTM and ANQGSEA. CDR3 nucleotides: TGCAGCGTTTCTAGCGGGAGGGCCGGTGACGAGCAGTACTTC. Translated, it gives CSVSSGRAGDEQYF.

This chain uses TRBV27 with TRBJ1-1, with unresolved D. This CDR3 contains 12 residues. V dropped 5 bases and J dropped 3 bases, with 7 bases sitting between them. CDR1 MNHEY and CDR2 SMNVEV come from the germline V gene (reference sequence). The CDR3 DNA follows: TGTGCCAGCAGTCCCGGACACACTGAAGCTTTCTTT. Its translation: CASSPGHTEAFF.

This chain connects TRBV19 to TRBJ1-5, with TRBD1 identical over 9 bases. This CDR3 has 16 amino acids. The germline CDR1 and CDR2 sequences are LNHDA and SQIVND (reference sequence). Germline trimming cut 10 bases from V and 1 base from J; bases unmatched to any gene: 11. The CDR3: CATEGQGKGSNQPQHF. In nucleotides, the CDR3 is TGTGCCACCGAGGGACAGGGTAAGGGAAGCAATCAGCCCCAGCATTTT.

The chain links TRBV7-9 to TRBJ2-7; TRBD2 matches 14 bases. V was pared by 5 bases and J by 5 bases, with 8 bases of the junction left unmatched. Looked up from germline, CDR1 is SEHNR and CDR2 is FQNEAQ (reference sequence). The CDR3 sequence is 16 residues long. The DNA of the CDR3 is TGTGCCAGCAGCCACTCCCGGACTAGCGGGAGGCACGAGCAGTACTTC. Protein product: CASSHSRTSGRHEQYF.

The V call is TRBV28, the J call TRBJ1-1; D unclear. The CDR3 extends over 14 amino acids. Looked up from germline, CDR1 is MDHEN and CDR2 is SYDVKM. The ends were cut back, 5 bases at V and 0 bases at J, with 10 bases in the middle. This CDR3 is CASSRTGMNTEAFF. As DNA, the CDR3 is TGTGCCAGCAGTCGGACGGGGATGAACACTGAAGCTTTCTTT.

The chain recombines TRBV13 with TRBJ2-7; D is undetermined. The V end lost 2 bases, the J end lost 6 bases, and 11 bases lay between the germline ends. CDR1 is PRHDT, CDR2 FYEKMQ, per germline (reference sequence). The CDR3 extends over 13 amino acids. The chain's CDR3 is CASSLRLPGEQYF. Written as DNA, the CDR3 is TGTGCCAGCAGCTTAAGGCTACCTGGCGAGCAGTACTTC.

J is TRBJ1-4 and V is TRBV3-1 (or the pseudogene TRBV3-2); D remains ambiguous. Trimming removed 4 bases at V and 5 bases at J, with 14 bases between. This CDR3 region has 15 residues. Germline CDR1 and CDR2: LGHDT and YNNKEL (reference sequence). CDR3 amino acids: CASSPVDPPNEKLFF. CDR3 in DNA: TGTGCCAGCAGCCCCGTGGACCCGCCCAATGAAAAACTGTTTTTT.

The V and J genes are TRBV27 and TRBJ1-1; 7 bases match TRBD1. Per the germline V gene, CDR1 is MNHEY and CDR2 is SMNVEV (reference sequence). The V gene end was trimmed by 6 bases and the J gene end by 4 bases; junction bases not matched to a gene: 5. CDR3 length: 13 residues. The CDR3 DNA is TGTGCCAGCAGCCCAGGGGGTGCCACTGAAGCTTTCTTT. It specifies CASSPGGATEAFF.

The chain employs TRBV10-2 and TRBJ2-1; 11 bases are a match to TRBD2. The CDR3 length is 16 residues. Germline CDR1 reads WSHSY; CDR2 reads SAAADI. Trimming at V came to 6 bases and at J to 2 bases, leaving 6 bases not matched to a gene. In DNA form, the CDR3 reads TGCGCCAGCAGGATTAGCGGGGGGGCCGCCTACAATGAGCAGTTCTTC. Encoded protein: CASRISGGAAYNEQFF.

The chain joins TRBV28 to TRBJ1-3, with D unclear. The ends were cut back, 5 bases at V and 9 bases at J, with 14 bases in the middle. This CDR3 is built from 13 residues. Germline V CDR1 and CDR2: MDHEN, SYDVKM. The CDR3 DNA is TGTGCCAGCAGTCCCGTCCCCAGTAGCACCATATATTTT. Protein product: CASSPVPSSTIYF.

V usage is TRBV27 and J usage is TRBJ2-1; no clear D. The CDR3 has 14 residues. CDR1 is MNHEY and CDR2 is SMNVEV in the germline V gene (reference sequence). V was cut by 5 bases and J by 2 bases, with 10 bases left in between. As DNA, the CDR3 is TGTGCCAGCAGTACCCCGGGTCCCTACAATGAGCAGTTCTTC. This sequence encodes CASSTPGPYNEQFF.

V usage is TRBV12-3 or TRBV12-4 and J usage is TRBJ1-2; no clear D. Trimming removed 3 bases from V and 3 bases from J, with 5 bases in between. The CDR3 extends over 12 amino acids. The CDR3 nucleotides are TGTGCCAGCAGTTTTGGAGACTATGGCTACACCTTC. It translates to CASSFGDYGYTF.

The V gene is TRBV18, the J gene TRBJ1-3; tentatively, D is TRBD1 (5 bases). CDR1 KGHSH and CDR2 LQKENI come from the germline V gene. CDR3 size: 16 residues. V lost 3 bases and J 0 bases, leaving 12 bases between the germline ends. CDR3 in amino acids: CASSPRQSSSGNTIYF. The CDR3 region has the DNA TGTGCCAGCTCACCCCGACAGAGCAGCTCTGGAAACACCATATATTTT. Using reference TRBV18 and TRBJ1-3 for the parts outside the CDR3, the full variable domain is NAGVMQNPRHLVRRRGQEARLRCSPMKGHSHVYWYRQLPEEGLKFMVYLQKENIIDESGMPKERFSAEFPKEGPSILRIQQVVRGDSAAYFCASSPRQSSSGNTIYFGEGSWLTVV.

CDR3 DNA sequence: TGTGCCAGTGTAGACCCTAAGGCTTCTAGCGGGGGTAAATACAATGAGCAGTTCTTC. It codes for CASVDPKASSGGKYNEQFF. This rearrangement joins TRBV19 to TRBJ2-1; 10 nucleotides agree with TRBD2. Trimming at V came to 8 bases and at J to 4 bases, leaving 20 bases not matched to a gene. In germline, CDR1 is LNHDA, CDR2 SQIVND (reference sequence). This CDR3 is built from 19 residues.